This TCR delta chain was documented in a study of gamma-delta T cells after stem cell transplantation. This clone appeared a few times. The protein given by TCRdb reflects a much larger clone and differs at residue 4 from this DNA's translation, likely from a read error; the protein shown is the DNA's translation. TCRdb re-identified clones in the RT-PCR reads via CATT. The data hold approximately 16,000 delta-chain clones, with approximately 8.8% observed a single time. The clonotype comes from a human donor. It is not recorded whose cells these are; they may come from a transplant donor. Input material: gamma-delta T cells.

This CDR3 is CACATVGDLAYTDKLIF. The CDR3 DNA reads TGTGCCTGTGCCACAGTCGGGGATCTGGCCTACACCGATAAACTCATCTTT. This rearrangement joins TRDV2 to TRDJ1; D might be TRDD3 (6 bases). This CDR3 region has 17 residues. Deletions cut 5 bases from V and 0 bases from J, with 21 bases between. Germline V gives CDR1 GEAIGNYY, CDR2 EKD.